This T cell receptor (beta chain) comes out of a study of T-cell reconstitution after alpha-beta-depleted transplantation in children. Regarding the study as a whole: Elevated TCRbeta diversity at day 60 was traced, in some patients, to surviving recipient T cells and thymic progenitors.

This sample's TCRbeta library carried unique molecular identifier barcodes. Using its own MiXCR run on the PCR reads, TCRdb lists one record per CDR3 protein. The sample holds some 130,000 distinct CDR3 sequences; roughly 9% are singletons and the top ten take 20% to 30%. This CDR3 contains 13 residues. Trimming took 0 bases from V and 12 from J, leaving 14 bases between them. CDR1 and CDR2 (germline): ENHRY, SYGVKD. As for this clonotype: Its antigen is unknown.

The clonotype originates from a girl under three years old who had a stem cell transplant for combined immunodeficiency, so the T cells may come from the graft donor. The source was PBMCs, mostly from graft donor cells, collected 180 days after TCRalphabeta/CD19-depleted stem cell transplant. V is TRBV10-3 and J is TRBJ1-2; D unclear. The CDR3 coding sequence is TGTGCCATCAGTGAGTCGTGGAGGGCCTTGAACACCTTC. Amino acid sequence: CAISESWRALNTF.